Listed below are T cell receptor beta chains from one sample, sequenced in a study of blood T cell repertoires in COVID-19. Assay used: immunoSEQ multiplex PCR; TCRdb lists only in-frame clones, some missing. In the table there are some 290,000 clones, 70% to 90% of which are singletons. Sequencing was done on a sample of peripheral blood. These receptors were collected from a woman aged 30 to 39 with COVID-19, enrolled during active disease. CDR3s include the opening cysteine and the closing phenylalanine or tryptophan. Each record gives: D gene, clone size, V gene, J gene, CDR3 protein, CDR3 DNA. D genes are given only for firm matches. Some rows mark clone size as missing; the rest say once, few, many or name a class of expanded clone.

d_gene: .
abundance: .
v_gene: TRBV6-2/TRBV6-3
j_gene: TRBJ1-2
CDR3aa: CASSYRHPGYTF
CDR3nt: TGTGCCAGCAGTTACAGACACCCTGGCTACACCTTC

d_gene: .
abundance: .
v_gene: TRBV6-2/TRBV6-3
j_gene: TRBJ1-5
CDR3aa: CASSYFPGRNQPQHF
CDR3nt: TGTGCCAGCAGTTACTTCCCAGGCCGGAATCAGCCCCAGCATTTT

d_gene: .
abundance: .
v_gene: TRBV14
j_gene: TRBJ2-7
CDR3aa: CASSHFNREFLTYEQYF
CDR3nt: TGTGCCAGCAGCCATTTCAACCGGGAATTCCTTACCTACGAGCAGTACTTC

d_gene: .
abundance: .
v_gene: TRBV7-2
j_gene: TRBJ2-5
CDR3aa: CASSLSQVETQYF
CDR3nt: TGTGCCAGCAGCTTGTCACAGGTGGAGACCCAGTACTTC

d_gene: .
abundance: once
v_gene: TRBV11-2
j_gene: TRBJ2-3
CDR3aa: CASSLGAGSGDTQYF
CDR3nt: TGTGCCAGCAGCTTAGGCGCGGGGTCGGGAGATACGCAGTATTTT

d_gene: TRBD2
abundance: .
v_gene: TRBV19
j_gene: TRBJ2-1
CDR3aa: CASSRRRLAGGVNEQFF
CDR3nt: TGTGCCAGTAGCCGCCGAAGACTAGCGGGGGGAGTGAATGAGCAGTTCTTC

d_gene: TRBD2
abundance: .
v_gene: TRBV9
j_gene: TRBJ2-2
CDR3aa: CASSLTSGGMTGELFF
CDR3nt: TGTGCCAGCAGCCTCACTTCGGGGGGGATGACCGGGGAGCTGTTTTTT

d_gene: .
abundance: .
v_gene: TRBV6-5
j_gene: TRBJ1-1
CDR3aa: CASIWAGANTEAFF
CDR3nt: TGTGCCAGCATTTGGGCGGGGGCGAACACTGAAGCTTTCTTT

d_gene: .
abundance: .
v_gene: TRBV14
j_gene: TRBJ1-3
CDR3aa: CASSQLGLRSSGNTIYF
CDR3nt: TGTGCCAGCAGCCAGTTGGGACTTCGGAGCTCTGGAAACACCATATATTTT

d_gene: .
abundance: .
v_gene: TRBV11-2
j_gene: TRBJ2-1
CDR3aa: CASSPQGGTYNEQFF
CDR3nt: TGTGCCAGCAGCCCGCAAGGGGGAACCTACAATGAGCAGTTCTTC

d_gene: .
abundance: .
v_gene: TRBV4-1
j_gene: TRBJ2-2
CDR3aa: CASSQVGRGRGTGELFF
CDR3nt: TGCGCCAGCAGCCAAGTAGGCAGGGGAAGAGGCACCGGGGAGCTGTTTTTT

d_gene: TRBD2
abundance: few
v_gene: TRBV4-1
j_gene: TRBJ2-7
CDR3aa: CASSQGLAGGHSYEQYF
CDR3nt: TGCGCCAGCAGCCAAGGCCTAGCGGGGGGACACTCCTACGAGCAGTACTTC

d_gene: .
abundance: few
v_gene: TRBV7-2
j_gene: TRBJ1-2
CDR3aa: CASSFSPVGYGYTF
CDR3nt: TGTGCCAGCAGCTTCTCACCGGTCGGCTATGGCTACACCTTC

d_gene: .
abundance: .
v_gene: TRBV5-4
j_gene: TRBJ1-2
CDR3aa: CASSLDGTNYGYTF
CDR3nt: TGTGCCAGCAGCTTGGACGGGACTAACTATGGCTACACCTTC

d_gene: .
abundance: few
v_gene: TRBV19
j_gene: TRBJ1-3
CDR3aa: CASSPPVSGNTIYF
CDR3nt: TGTGCCAGTAGCCCCCCCGTCTCTGGAAACACCATATATTTT

d_gene: TRBD1
abundance: .
v_gene: TRBV5-1
j_gene: TRBJ1-2
CDR3aa: CASSLDQGADGYTF
CDR3nt: TGCGCCAGCAGCCTAGATCAGGGGGCGGATGGCTACACCTTC

d_gene: TRBD1
abundance: .
v_gene: TRBV28
j_gene: TRBJ2-7
CDR3aa: CASSLWGQDTTYEQYF
CDR3nt: TGTGCCAGCAGTTTATGGGGACAGGACACCACCTACGAGCAGTACTTC

d_gene: .
abundance: .
v_gene: TRBV2
j_gene: TRBJ2-7
CDR3aa: CASRDITYEQYF
CDR3nt: TGTGCCAGCCGGGACATTACCTACGAGCAGTACTTC

d_gene: .
abundance: few
v_gene: TRBV7-9
j_gene: TRBJ2-7
CDR3aa: CASSLLEISYEQYF
CDR3nt: TGTGCCAGCAGCTTATTAGAAATCTCCTACGAGCAGTACTTC

d_gene: .
abundance: .
v_gene: TRBV6-5
j_gene: TRBJ1-3
CDR3aa: CASWSTGPGNTIYF
CDR3nt: TGTGCCAGCTGGTCGACAGGACCTGGAAACACCATATATTTT

d_gene: .
abundance: .
v_gene: TRBV5-1
j_gene: TRBJ2-7
CDR3aa: CASSLGGLEQYF
CDR3nt: TGCGCCAGCAGCTTGGGAGGGCTCGAGCAGTACTTC

d_gene: TRBD1
abundance: .
v_gene: TRBV19
j_gene: TRBJ2-7
CDR3aa: CASTPTYGQGAFYYEQYF
CDR3nt: TGTGCCAGTACCCCGACTTACGGACAGGGGGCTTTCTACTACGAGCAGTACTTC

d_gene: TRBD1
abundance: .
v_gene: TRBV7-2
j_gene: TRBJ2-1
CDR3aa: CASSLEGRQGGWNEQFF
CDR3nt: TGTGCCAGCAGCTTAGAGGGGAGACAGGGGGGTTGGAATGAGCAGTTCTTC

d_gene: TRBD1
abundance: .
v_gene: TRBV11-2
j_gene: TRBJ2-7
CDR3aa: CASSLTGTGLYEQYF
CDR3nt: TGTGCCAGCAGCTTAACCGGGACAGGGTTATACGAGCAGTACTTC

d_gene: .
abundance: .
v_gene: TRBV6-5
j_gene: TRBJ1-2
CDR3aa: CATRSNYGYTF
CDR3nt: TGTGCCACCAGGAGCAACTATGGCTACACCTTC

d_gene: TRBD2
abundance: .
v_gene: TRBV29-1
j_gene: TRBJ2-7
CDR3aa: CSVGPGTSGGRYEQYF
CDR3nt: TGCAGCGTGGGTCCCGGGACTAGCGGGGGACGCTACGAGCAGTACTTC

d_gene: .
abundance: once
v_gene: TRBV10-1
j_gene: TRBJ2-3
CDR3aa: CASSDPNGDTQYF
CDR3nt: TGCGCCAGCAGTGACCCCAACGGGGATACGCAGTATTTT

d_gene: .
abundance: .
v_gene: TRBV19
j_gene: TRBJ1-4
CDR3aa: CASTRLVATNEKLFF
CDR3nt: TGTGCCAGCACACGATTGGTGGCAACTAATGAAAAACTGTTTTTT

d_gene: TRBD1
abundance: .
v_gene: TRBV19
j_gene: TRBJ1-1
CDR3aa: CASSKTGEKGEAFF
CDR3nt: TGTGCCAGTAGTAAAACAGGGGAAAAGGGTGAAGCTTTCTTT

d_gene: .
abundance: .
v_gene: TRBV4-2
j_gene: TRBJ1-2
CDR3aa: CASSQDLSRAGYGYTF
CDR3nt: TGTGCCAGCAGCCAAGACTTGAGCAGGGCTGGCTATGGCTACACCTTC

d_gene: .
abundance: .
v_gene: TRBV18
j_gene: TRBJ1-3
CDR3aa: CASSPIGTGEDTIYF
CDR3nt: TGTGCCAGCTCACCAATCGGGACTGGGGAGGACACCATATATTTT

d_gene: .
abundance: .
v_gene: TRBV7-9
j_gene: TRBJ2-7
CDR3aa: CASSTSGYSYEQYF
CDR3nt: TGTGCCAGCAGCACGTCAGGGTACTCCTACGAGCAGTACTTC

d_gene: TRBD2
abundance: .
v_gene: TRBV19
j_gene: TRBJ2-5
CDR3aa: CASSKTSGGVQETQYF
CDR3nt: TGTGCCAGTAGTAAGACTAGCGGGGGGGTTCAAGAGACCCAGTACTTC

d_gene: TRBD1
abundance: .
v_gene: TRBV27
j_gene: TRBJ1-2
CDR3aa: CASATGGGYTF
CDR3nt: TGTGCCAGCGCGACAGGGGGAGGCTACACCTTC

d_gene: .
abundance: once
v_gene: TRBV7-9
j_gene: TRBJ1-2
CDR3aa: CASSLGRQVWASHTF
CDR3nt: TGTGCCAGCAGCTTAGGCCGACAGGTCTGGGCAAGTCACACCTTC

d_gene: .
abundance: .
v_gene: TRBV5-8
j_gene: TRBJ1-2
CDR3aa: CASSRDRRKGSLVYGYTF
CDR3nt: TGTGCCAGCAGCCGAGACAGGCGGAAAGGATCCCTCGTCTATGGCTACACCTTC

d_gene: TRBD1
abundance: .
v_gene: TRBV3-1/TRBV3-2
j_gene: TRBJ2-1
CDR3aa: CASSPRDRGRGEQFF
CDR3nt: TGTGCCAGCAGCCCGCGGGACAGGGGTCGTGGTGAGCAGTTCTTC

d_gene: .
abundance: .
v_gene: TRBV12-3/TRBV12-4
j_gene: TRBJ2-7
CDR3aa: CASTGTAYEQYF
CDR3nt: TGTGCCAGTACAGGGACCGCCTACGAGCAGTACTTC

d_gene: TRBD1
abundance: .
v_gene: TRBV27
j_gene: TRBJ2-2
CDR3aa: CASTTGGNTGELFF
CDR3nt: TGTGCCAGCACGACAGGGGGCAACACCGGGGAGCTGTTTTTT

d_gene: .
abundance: .
v_gene: TRBV6-5
j_gene: TRBJ2-7
CDR3aa: CASSLGRVYEQYF
CDR3nt: TGTGCCAGCAGTTTGGGGAGAGTCTACGAGCAGTACTTC

d_gene: .
abundance: few
v_gene: TRBV4-2
j_gene: TRBJ2-5
CDR3aa: CASSQDTDPEIQETQYF
CDR3nt: TGTGCCAGCAGCCAAGATACGGATCCGGAGATCCAAGAGACCCAGTACTTC

d_gene: .
abundance: .
v_gene: TRBV6-1
j_gene: TRBJ1-2
CDR3aa: CASSDRYGGYTF
CDR3nt: TGTGCCAGCAGTGACCGATACGGTGGCTACACCTTC

d_gene: .
abundance: once
v_gene: TRBV20-1
j_gene: TRBJ1-4
CDR3aa: CSASTNRKDKLFF
CDR3nt: TGCAGTGCTAGTACTAATCGGAAAGATAAACTGTTTTTT

d_gene: TRBD2
abundance: .
v_gene: TRBV16
j_gene: TRBJ2-7
CDR3aa: CASSLDLAGGDYEQYF
CDR3nt: TGTGCCAGCAGCCTCGATCTAGCGGGGGGGGACTACGAGCAGTACTTC

d_gene: TRBD2
abundance: few
v_gene: TRBV4-1
j_gene: TRBJ2-1
CDR3aa: CASSQADMGLSSYNEQFF
CDR3nt: TGCGCCAGCAGCCAAGCGGATATGGGACTAAGCTCCTACAATGAGCAGTTCTTC

d_gene: .
abundance: .
v_gene: TRBV18
j_gene: TRBJ1-3
CDR3aa: CASSPFSDTIYF
CDR3nt: TGTGCCAGCTCACCTTTCTCGGACACCATATATTTT